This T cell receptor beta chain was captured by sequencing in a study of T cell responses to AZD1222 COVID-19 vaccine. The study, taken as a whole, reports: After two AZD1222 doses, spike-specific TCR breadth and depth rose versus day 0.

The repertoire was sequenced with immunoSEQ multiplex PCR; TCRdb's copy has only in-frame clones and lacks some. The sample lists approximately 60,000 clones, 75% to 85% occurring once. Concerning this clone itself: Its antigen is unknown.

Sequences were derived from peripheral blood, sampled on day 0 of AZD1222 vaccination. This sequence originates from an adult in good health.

The CDR3 DNA reads TGTGCCAGCAGCTTAGACCTCCCCAGGATTCAGTACTTC. This translates into CASSLDLPRIQYF. This chain uses TRBV11-3 with TRBJ2-4; no clear D gene. Trimming stripped 0 bases from V and 10 bases from J, with 10 bases between. Germline V gene data show CDR1 as SGHNT and CDR2 as YENEEA. The CDR3 extends over 13 amino acids.